The T cell receptor (beta chain) described here comes from a study of monozygotic twins with inflammatory bowel disease. Broader study findings: TCRbeta diversity (inverse Simpson) was lower in IBD patients than in healthy co-twins.

TCRdb re-called the 5' RACE reads and catalogs CDR3 proteins one per entry, DNA excluded. The sample table sets out approximately 210,000 distinct CDR3 sequences. CDR1 is SGHRS, CDR2 YFSETQ, per germline. This CDR3 is built from 15 residues. As concerns this clonotype: Its antigen is not identified.

The clonotype comes from a human donor with ulcerative colitis or Crohn's disease, or a healthy co-twin of an affected twin (not recorded which). The V gene is TRBV5-1, the J gene TRBJ1-6; TCRdb proposes TRBD1, but this gene call is untestable without DNA. The source material was blood. The CDR3 is CASSLDPGGSSPLHF.